Sequencing of this T cell receptor (beta chain) was carried out in a study of graft-versus-host responses after intestinal transplantation. Overall study: Each recipient received anti-thymocyte globulin induction, then tacrolimus and steroids for 2 to 4 years.

Produced via immunoSEQ multiplex PCR; TCRdb's table is partial and in-frame only. This table has approximately 110,000 clones, approximately 94% appearing once. The study, taken as a whole, reports: Declines in HvG clones occurring early post-transplant were associated with peak circulating GvH clone levels.

About this clone: The antigen is unknown.

V dropped 5 bases and J dropped 5; count of bases not matched to a gene: 8. The V gene's germline CDR1 is SGHAT and CDR2 FQDESV (reference sequence). The CDR3 consists of 15 residues. This specimen was unstimulated CD4+ T cells sorted from spleen or lymph node cells, taken before transplant. V and J are TRBV11-1 and TRBJ2-5; 10 bases line up with TRBD1. The sequence was collected from a human donor who was the organ donor for an intestinal transplant. As DNA, the CDR3 is TGTGCCAGCAGCACCCTGACAGGGGGCATGGAGACCCAGTACTTC. Translating it yields CASSTLTGGMETQYF.